What follows are 27 T cell receptor beta chains derived from one specimen sequenced in a study of blood T cell repertoires in COVID-19. Sequencing was performed with immunoSEQ multiplex PCR; in TCRdb, only in-frame clones are kept and a portion is missing. The sample lists 150,000 or so clones; about 79% were seen once. Sequenced: PBMCs or T cells enriched from blood (not recorded which). The origin of the receptors is a woman aged 45-65 years who had recovered from COVID-19.

The rearrangement links TRBV3-1 (or the pseudogene TRBV3-2) to TRBJ2-2, with 8 bases matching TRBD2. The germline V gene encodes CDR1 LGHDT and CDR2 YNNKEL (reference sequence). The CDR3 has 17 amino acids. The J segment lost 7 bases and the V segment lost 8 bases, leaving 18 bases of the junction unmatched. This CDR3 reads CASAAPLAGRGNGELFF. The CDR3 DNA reads as TGTGCCAGCGCCGCCCCCCTAGCGGGCAGGGGTAACGGGGAGCTGTTTTTT.

The rearrangement links TRBV28 to TRBJ1-2; 10 bases align to TRBD1. The CDR3 covers 17 residues. The trim removed 7 bases at V and 2 bases at J, leaving 13 bases unmatched. Germline values: CDR1 MDHEN, CDR2 SYDVKM. The CDR3 region has the DNA TGTGCCAGCACTCGCCGACAGGGGGCGTTTGGGAACTATGGCTACACCTTC. Protein product: CASTRRQGAFGNYGYTF.

This clone has a handful of counts. This chain joins TRBV3-1 (or the pseudogene TRBV3-2) and TRBJ2-4, with 11 bases that match TRBD2. CDR3 size: 19 residues. Germline loops: CDR1 LGHDT, CDR2 YNNKEL (reference sequence). J was trimmed by 1 base and V by 0 bases; bases with no gene match: 8. CDR3 nucleotide sequence: TGTGCCAGCAGCCAAGATCCCGCTAGCGGGGGGTGGGCCAAAAACATTCAGTACTTC. As protein: CASSQDPASGGWAKNIQYF.

This CDR3 is CASTSGTGRNEQYF. Here the CDR3 DNA reads TGTGCCAGCACCTCCGGGACAGGGAGGAACGAGCAGTACTTC. The chain joins TRBV7-2 to TRBJ2-7; 9 bases are shared with TRBD1. This CDR3 comprises 14 residues. CDR1 is SGHTA and CDR2 is FQGNSA in the germline V gene. V was clipped by 7 bases and J by 5 bases; unmatched bases: 9.

The genes are TRBV2 and TRBJ1-1, with 8 bases lining up with TRBD1. This CDR3 is built from 16 residues. Per germline, CDR1 SNHLY and CDR2 FYNNEI. Trimming removed 3 bases from V and 5 bases from J; junction bases left unmatched: 11. Here the CDR3 reads CASSDTGGWMDTEAFF. The CDR3 coding sequence is TGTGCCAGCAGTGACACAGGGGGATGGATGGATACTGAAGCTTTCTTT.

The chain is built from TRBV9 and TRBJ2-1; possibly TRBD2 for D (6 bases). Looked up from germline, CDR1 is SGDLS and CDR2 is YYNGEE. This CDR3 is built from 17 residues. The V end was cut by 4 bases, the J end by 7 bases, with 24 bases between. The CDR3: CASSPLSRSGTWNEQFF. As DNA, the CDR3 is TGTGCCAGCAGCCCCCTCAGTCGTAGCGGAACGTGGAATGAGCAGTTCTTC.

This clone showed up just a few times. The V gene is TRBV27, the J gene TRBJ1-4; 9 bases align to TRBD1. Germline V gives CDR1 MNHEY, CDR2 SMNVEV (reference sequence). With 3 bases clipped from V and 6 bases from J, the junction kept 5 bases outside the gene matches. This CDR3 is built from 15 residues. The chain's CDR3 is CASSFRTGEDEKLFF. In DNA form, the CDR3 reads TGTGCCAGCAGTTTCAGGACAGGGGAGGATGAAAAACTGTTTTTT.

The chain employs TRBV27 and TRBJ2-7; TRBD1 matches at 8 bases. CDR1 is MNHEY, CDR2 SMNVEV, per germline (reference sequence). After removal of 6 bases from V and 6 bases from J, the junction contained 10 bases not matched to a gene. This CDR3 is built from 14 residues. CDR3 coding DNA: TGTGCCAGCAGCGCAGCAATCGGGACAGGCGAGCAGTACTTC. This gives the protein CASSAAIGTGEQYF.

V is TRBV28 and J is TRBJ2-7; tentative D call: TRBD2 (6 bases). Germline V gene lookup returns CDR1 MDHEN and CDR2 SYDVKM. The CDR3 spans 16 residues. Deletions cut 6 bases from V and 3 bases from J, with 21 bases between. Written as DNA, the CDR3 is TGTGCCAGCAGCCCGGAAGGGCGGGGAGATCGCTACGAGCAGTACTTC. Its protein is CASSPEGRGDRYEQYF.

V usage is TRBV6-5 and J usage is TRBJ1-5; D not certain. CDR1 MNHEY and CDR2 SVGAGI come from the germline V gene. The CDR3 extends over 15 amino acids. V was pared by 6 bases and J by 0 bases, with 12 bases between. DNA for the CDR3: TGTGCCAGCAGGGTTCAGCGAAATAGCAATCAGCCCCAGCATTTT. It codes for CASRVQRNSNQPQHF.

The chain combines TRBV10-3 with TRBJ2-1, with D tentatively TRBD1 (7 bases). CDR3 size: 15 residues. Trimming took 6 bases from V and 6 from J, leaving 18 bases between them. The germline gives CDR1 ENHRY, CDR2 SYGVKD. The DNA of the CDR3 is TGTGCCATCAGGCAGGCGCAGGGGGGTAGCAATGAGCAGTTCTTC. Its protein product is CAIRQAQGGSNEQFF.

J is TRBJ1-2 and V is TRBV27; D might be TRBD1 (6 bases). V lost 6 bases and J lost 7, with 12 bases in between. Germline lookup yields CDR1 MNHEY and CDR2 SMNVEV (reference sequence). This CDR3 has 12 residues. The CDR3 here is CASRQGDAGYTF. The CDR3 coding sequence is TGTGCCAGCAGACAGGGTGATGCTGGCTACACCTTC.

This clone was seen repeatedly, ten times or more. The genes are TRBV29-1 and TRBJ2-3, with 10 bases fitting TRBD2. J gave up 2 bases and V 3 bases, and 8 bases lay outside the gene matches. Germline V lookup: CDR1 SQVTM, CDR2 ANQGSEA. This CDR3 region has 16 residues. CDR3 sequence (DNA): TGCAGCGTTGATGGTAGCGGGAGGACCAACACAGATACGCAGTATTTT. It translates to CSVDGSGRTNTDTQYF.

This clone has a handful of counts. This sequence joins TRBV7-9 and TRBJ2-1, with a possible D match to TRBD2 (5 bases). V lost 0 bases and J lost 2, with 8 bases in between. This CDR3 comprises 15 residues. From germline, CDR1 is SEHNR and CDR2 FQNEAQ (reference sequence). The CDR3 sequence: CASSLAGEAYNEQFF. DNA of the CDR3: TGTGCCAGCAGCTTAGCGGGAGAGGCCTACAATGAGCAGTTCTTC.

A few counts support this clone. This chain uses TRBV7-3 with TRBJ2-5; 8 positions agree with TRBD1. The CDR3 loop spans 14 amino acids. J was trimmed by 5 bases and V by 5 bases; bases with no gene match: 7. Per the germline V gene, CDR1 is SGHTA and CDR2 is FQGTGA. The CDR3 sequence: CASSRTGRWETQYF. The CDR3 DNA reads TGTGCCAGCAGCCGGACAGGGCGGTGGGAGACCCAGTACTTC.

This clone appeared many times. The J gene is TRBJ2-7, the V gene TRBV7-8, with D perhaps TRBD2 (5 bases). The CDR3 totals 13 residues. The germline V gene has CDR1 SGHVS and CDR2 FQNEAQ. V lost 8 bases, J lost 6 bases, and 17 bases lay in between. The CDR3, as DNA: TGTGCCAGCGGAATGGGCGGAGAGGGCGAGCAGTACTTC. As protein: CASGMGGEGEQYF.

A single count supports this clone. The chain uses TRBV18 and TRBJ2-6; D gene unclear. CDR1 KGHSH and CDR2 LQKENI come from the germline V gene. V was pared by 2 bases and J by 1 base, with 6 bases between. The length of the CDR3 is 15 residues. The CDR3 sequence is CASSPGLSGANVLTF. As DNA, the CDR3 is TGTGCCAGCTCACCAGGCTTATCTGGGGCCAACGTCCTGACTTTC.

The V and J genes are TRBV25-1 and TRBJ2-2, with a weak D call TRBD2 (5 bases). The CDR3 length is 13 residues. Germline values: CDR1 MGHDK, CDR2 SYGVNS. The V gene lost 8 bases and the J gene lost 8 bases, with 15 bases spanning the gap. CDR3 DNA sequence: TGTGCCAGCCGGGGAATAGCAGGTGGGGAGCTGTTTTTT. This encodes CASRGIAGGELFF. The complete variable domain, with remaining parts taken from reference TRBV25-1 and TRBJ2-2, reads EADIYQTPRYLVIGTGKKITLECSQTMGHDKMYWYQQDPGMELHLIHYSYGVNSTEKGDLSSESTVSRIRTEHFPLTLESARPSHTSQYLCASRGIAGGELFFGEGSRLTVL.

The CDR3 DNA is TGTGCCAGCAGCTTAGCCGGGACTAGCGGGAGTAGGTACAATGAGCAGTTCTTC. Translated, it gives CASSLAGTSGSRYNEQFF. The rearrangement links TRBV7-9 to TRBJ2-1; 14 bases align to TRBD2. This CDR3 is 18 amino acids long. V gave up 0 bases and J gave up 4 bases; unmatched junction bases: 5. Germline V gene sequence: CDR1 SEHNR, CDR2 FQNEAQ (reference sequence).

The chain uses TRBV7-9 and TRBJ2-7, with 8 nucleotides matching TRBD2. Unmatched junction bases numbered 2, after V lost 2 bases and J lost 2 bases. The CDR3 is 14 residues long. Germline V gene data show CDR1 as SEHNR and CDR2 as FQNEAQ (reference sequence). In DNA form, the CDR3 reads TGTGCCAGCAGCTTACGAGCGGGAGCCTACGAGCAGTACTTC. Protein sequence: CASSLRAGAYEQYF.

The chain uses TRBV7-3 and TRBJ2-3, with 15 bases that match TRBD2. This CDR3 contains 17 residues. CDR1 and CDR2 from the germline V gene are SGHTA and FQGTGA. Unmatched junction bases numbered 4, after V lost 3 bases and J lost 3 bases. CDR3 sequence (DNA): TGTGCCAGCAGCTTTGGACTAGCGGGAGGGGGGACAGATACGCAGTATTTT. Protein sequence: CASSFGLAGGGTDTQYF.

This rearrangement joins TRBV7-8 to TRBJ2-7; D is uncertain. Germline V gene sequence: CDR1 SGHVS, CDR2 FQNEAQ. V lost 3 bases, J lost 2 bases, and 14 bases lay in between. The CDR3 loop spans 15 amino acids. For the CDR3, the DNA is TGTGCCAGCAGCTTGGTCCAACGCGAAGCCTACGAGCAGTACTTC. Translated: CASSLVQREAYEQYF.

The V gene is TRBV6-5, the J gene TRBJ1-4, with a possible D match to TRBD1 (5 bases). Trimming pared 2 bases from V and 7 bases from J, leaving 14 bases between. The CDR3 has 15 residues. Germline values: CDR1 MNHEY, CDR2 SVGAGI. DNA of the CDR3: TGTGCCAGCAGTTACGGGGGGGGAGATGGTGAAAAACTGTTTTTT. Its protein product is CASSYGGGDGEKLFF.

The rearrangement uses TRBV11-3 and TRBJ2-7; 11 positions agree with TRBD1. Looked up from germline, CDR1 is SGHNT and CDR2 is YENEEA. Trimming at V came to 1 base and at J to 5 bases, leaving 7 bases not matched to a gene. This CDR3 region has 16 residues. Here the CDR3 reads CASSLGNGQGADEQYF. For the CDR3, the DNA is TGTGCCAGCAGCTTAGGAAACGGACAGGGGGCGGACGAGCAGTACTTC.

J is TRBJ1-1 and V is TRBV10-1; tentative D call: TRBD1 (6 bases). This CDR3 has 15 amino acids. The V and J ends lost 6 bases and 5 bases respectively, with 19 bases between them. CDR1 is WNHNN and CDR2 is SYGVQD in the germline V gene (reference sequence). CDR3 region: CASSGGRGGLTEAFF. CDR3 sequence (DNA): TGCGCCAGCAGCGGGGGGCGGGGAGGTCTGACTGAAGCTTTCTTT.

The V gene is TRBV27, the J gene TRBJ2-1; possible D gene TRBD1, 6 bases. The CDR3 runs 16 residues. Germline V gives CDR1 MNHEY, CDR2 SMNVEV (reference sequence). V lost 6 bases and J lost 0, with 15 bases in between. CDR3 nucleotide sequence: TGTGCCAGCAGACCAAACAGGGAAAGCTCCTACAATGAGCAGTTCTTC. It yields the protein CASRPNRESSYNEQFF.

V usage is TRBV12-3 or TRBV12-4 and J usage is TRBJ2-3; D call uncertain. Between the trimmed V and J ends, which lost 4 bases and 5 bases, there was a span of 4 bases. This CDR3 region has 11 residues. CDR3 sequence (DNA): TGTGCCAGCAGTTGGAGAGATACGCAGTATTTT. Translation gives CASSWRDTQYF.